The rows below give T cell receptor beta chains drawn from one sample of a study of identical twins. TCRdb re-analysed the 5' RACE reads in MiXCR, keeping a single row per CDR3 protein. The data show around 1.7 million distinct CDR3 sequences, with less than 35% seen just once and around 0.3% held by the top ten. The sample comprised cord blood. The receptor source for this set is a newborn girl in good health. The conserved cysteine and the conserved F or W are not part of the CDR3 here. D genes are given only for firm matches.

D: .; J: TRBJ2-7; V: TRBV20-1; CDR3: SARSVTEQY
D: .; J: TRBJ2-5; V: TRBV7-2; CDR3: AGSLAGQYQETQY
D: TRBD1; J: TRBJ1-1; V: TRBV28; CDR3: ASSLWATGDTEAF
D: .; J: TRBJ2-6; V: TRBV14; CDR3: ASSLDTSGANVLT
D: TRBD1; J: TRBJ1-2; V: TRBV29-1; CDR3: SVAYRGNGYT
D: .; J: TRBJ2-3; V: TRBV6-2/TRBV6-3; CDR3: ASSWSSATDTQY
D: .; J: TRBJ1-5; V: TRBV7-2; CDR3: ASSLIGNSNQPQH
D: .; J: TRBJ1-6; V: TRBV15; CDR3: ATSRGSRNRSKLH
D: TRBD2; J: TRBJ2-1; V: TRBV6-5; CDR3: ASSYSVSSGQSSYNEQF
D: .; J: TRBJ1-2; V: TRBV24-1; CDR3: ATSDSSFPPSYT
D: .; J: TRBJ1-2; V: TRBV6-1; CDR3: ASNYLPGQLPYGYT
D: TRBD1; J: TRBJ2-5; V: TRBV12-3/TRBV12-4; CDR3: ATQLKPTGSGTQY
D: .; J: TRBJ2-1; V: TRBV7-2; CDR3: ASSLTLGVLRGHEQF
D: TRBD1; J: TRBJ2-5; V: TRBV7-9; CDR3: ASSRTGGGLETQY
D: .; J: TRBJ2-1; V: TRBV27; CDR3: ASSFLSTGYEQF
D: .; J: TRBJ2-1; V: TRBV3-1; CDR3: ASSQDVAINNEQF
D: .; J: TRBJ2-3; V: TRBV20-1; CDR3: SANRAVTSTDTQY
D: .; J: TRBJ2-1; V: TRBV20-1; CDR3: SARVYSYAEQF
D: .; J: TRBJ1-5; V: TRBV2; CDR3: ASIRESDQPQH
D: TRBD2; J: TRBJ2-1; V: TRBV9; CDR3: ASSPRTSGRGYNEQF
D: .; J: TRBJ2-7; V: TRBV12-3/TRBV12-4; CDR3: ASSFRLARAYEQY
D: .; J: TRBJ2-3; V: TRBV10-3; CDR3: AISERYWRDLTDTQY
D: .; J: TRBJ2-7; V: TRBV20-1; CDR3: SARSPATGSYEQY
D: .; J: TRBJ2-5; V: TRBV6-6; CDR3: ASSYTSETQY
D: .; J: .; V: TRBV20-1; CDR3: SASSPSDAYNEQY
D: .; J: .; V: TRBV7-9; CDR3: ASSLDGVRQETQY
D: .; J: TRBJ2-7; V: TRBV6-1; CDR3: ASSEIARQTSYEQY
D: TRBD2; J: TRBJ2-1; V: TRBV12-5; CDR3: ASGLTSGRAFYNEQF
D: TRBD2; J: TRBJ2-1; V: TRBV3-1; CDR3: ASSQGGTSGNEQF
D: .; J: TRBJ2-7; V: TRBV5-5; CDR3: ASSLRGFDYEQY
D: .; J: TRBJ1-1; V: TRBV20-1; CDR3: SARGVKGTGEAF
D: TRBD1; J: TRBJ1-2; V: TRBV12-3/TRBV12-4; CDR3: ASSLTPGQGTGYT
D: .; J: TRBJ2-1; V: TRBV7-7; CDR3: ASSHGASIYNEQF
D: .; J: TRBJ2-3; V: TRBV7-2; CDR3: ASSTSLDTQY
D: .; J: TRBJ2-3; V: TRBV25-1; CDR3: ASGYPPDTQY
D: TRBD2; J: TRBJ2-1; V: TRBV6-5; CDR3: ASSSISGVYNEQF
D: .; J: TRBJ2-5; V: TRBV27; CDR3: ASSLLGRRAETQY
D: .; J: TRBJ2-3; V: TRBV2; CDR3: ARRDIASTDTQY
D: .; J: TRBJ2-3; V: TRBV20-1; CDR3: SANTLLGSTDTQY
D: .; J: TRBJ2-3; V: TRBV27; CDR3: ASSKVPGDTQY
D: .; J: TRBJ2-5; V: TRBV28; CDR3: ASSRPGLASETQY
D: TRBD2; J: TRBJ2-3; V: TRBV3-1; CDR3: ASSHGLAGSSPDTQY
D: .; J: TRBJ1-1; V: TRBV12-3/TRBV12-4; CDR3: ASRPTPGLGEAF